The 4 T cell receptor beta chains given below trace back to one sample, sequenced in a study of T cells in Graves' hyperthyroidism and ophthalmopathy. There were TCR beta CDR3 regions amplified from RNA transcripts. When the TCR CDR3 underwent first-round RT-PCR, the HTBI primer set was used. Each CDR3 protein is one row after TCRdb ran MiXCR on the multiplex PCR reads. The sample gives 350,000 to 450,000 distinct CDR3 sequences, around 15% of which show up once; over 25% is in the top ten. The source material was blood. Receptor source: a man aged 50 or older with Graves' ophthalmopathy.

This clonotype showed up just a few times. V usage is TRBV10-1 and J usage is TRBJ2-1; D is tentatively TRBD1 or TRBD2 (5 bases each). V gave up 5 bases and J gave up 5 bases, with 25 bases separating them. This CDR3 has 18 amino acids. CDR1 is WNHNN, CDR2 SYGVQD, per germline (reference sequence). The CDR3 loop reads CASSMLGTERGKDNEQFF. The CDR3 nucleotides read TGCGCCAGCAGTATGCTCGGGACGGAGAGAGGGAAGGACAATGAGCAGTTCTTC.

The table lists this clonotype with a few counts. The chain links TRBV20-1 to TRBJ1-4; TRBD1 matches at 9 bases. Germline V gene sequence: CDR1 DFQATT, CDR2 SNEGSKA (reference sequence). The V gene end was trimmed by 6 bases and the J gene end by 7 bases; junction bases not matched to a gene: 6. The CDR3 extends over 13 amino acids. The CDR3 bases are TGCAGTGCGATACAGGGGGCGCCTGAAAAACTGTTTTTT. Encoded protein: CSAIQGAPEKLFF.

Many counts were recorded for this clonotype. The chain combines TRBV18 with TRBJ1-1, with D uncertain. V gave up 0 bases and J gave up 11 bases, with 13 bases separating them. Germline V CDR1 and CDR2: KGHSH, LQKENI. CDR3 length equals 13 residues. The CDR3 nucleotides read TGTGCCAGCTCACCACCTTCGGCCGTCGTGGCTTTCTTT. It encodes CASSPPSAVVAFF.

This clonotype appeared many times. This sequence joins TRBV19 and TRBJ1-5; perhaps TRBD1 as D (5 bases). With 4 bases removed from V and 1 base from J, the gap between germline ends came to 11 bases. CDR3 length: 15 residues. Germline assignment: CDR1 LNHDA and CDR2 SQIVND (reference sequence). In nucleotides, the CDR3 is TGTGCCAGTAGTAGGACAAGCCCGAGCAATCAGCCCCAGCATTTT. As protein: CASSRTSPSNQPQHF.